The 15 T cell receptor beta chains below all came from one sample that was sequenced in a study of blood T cell repertoires in COVID-19. This table comes from immunoSEQ multiplex PCR, and its TCRdb copy is limited to in-frame clones, with some not included. The repertoire includes 150,000 to 200,000 clones, 83% of them detected once, and roughly 7.5% sits in the top ten. Sequenced input: peripheral blood. The source of these receptors is a woman between 70 and 85 years old with COVID-19, enrolled during active disease.

The J gene is TRBJ1-5, the V gene TRBV28; D is uncertain. Germline V gene sequence: CDR1 MDHEN, CDR2 SYDVKM. The V end was cut by 4 bases, the J end by 9 bases, with 10 bases between. This CDR3 is 12 amino acids long. As DNA, the CDR3 is TGTGCCAGCAGTTCTCAAGCAACGCCCCAGCATTTT. Translated, it gives CASSSQATPQHF.

This chain connects TRBV6-2 or TRBV6-3 to TRBJ2-1; 10 nucleotides line up with TRBD2. The trim removed 5 bases at V and 9 bases at J, leaving 10 bases unmatched. Per the germline V gene, CDR1 is MNHEY and CDR2 is SVGEGT. CDR3 size: 15 residues. CDR3 DNA: TGTGCCAGCAGTCTCCTAGCGGGAGTTTCCAGTGAGCAGTTCTTC. Its translation is CASSLLAGVSSEQFF.

The chain carries TRBV5-4 and TRBJ2-3, with D possibly TRBD1 on 6 matching bases. Trimming cost V 4 bases and J 3 bases, with 9 bases left between them. CDR1 and CDR2 from the germline V gene are SGHNT and YYREEE (reference sequence). This CDR3 spans 13 amino acids. The DNA of the CDR3 is TGTGCCAGCAGCGTTAGGGGGACAGATACGCAGTATTTT. This codes for CASSVRGTDTQYF. Drawing the rest from reference TRBV5-4 and TRBJ2-3, the complete variable domain is ETGVTQSPTHLIKTRGQQVTLRCSSQSGHNTVSWYQQALGQGPQFIFQYYREEENGRGNFPPRFSGLQFPNYSSELNVNALELDDSALYLCASSVRGTDTQYFGPGTRLTVL.

The chain combines TRBV19 with TRBJ2-3; TRBD2 agrees at 8 bases. The CDR3 runs 19 residues. V lost 0 bases and J lost 0; bases outside the gene matches: 11. The germline CDR1 and CDR2 sequences are LNHDA and SQIVND (reference sequence). The CDR3 loop reads CASSIDPWTSLLSTDTQYF. CDR3 nucleotides: TGTGCCAGTAGTATAGATCCTTGGACTAGCCTCCTTAGCACAGATACGCAGTATTTT. Full variable domain (outside the CDR3, taken from reference TRBV19 and TRBJ2-3): DGGITQSPKYLFRKEGQNVTLSCEQNLNHDAMYWYRQDPGQGLRLIYYSQIVNDFQKGDIAEGYSVSREKKESFPLTVTSAQKNPTAFYLCASSIDPWTSLLSTDTQYFGPGTRLTVL.

The gene calls are TRBV10-2 and TRBJ2-5, with 9 bases aligning to TRBD1. The CDR3 covers 15 residues. Germline CDR1 and CDR2: WSHSY and SAAADI. The V gene end was trimmed by 6 bases and the J gene end by 5 bases; junction bases not matched to a gene: 10. CDR3 residues: CASRVGQGSSETQYF. CDR3 DNA: TGCGCCAGCAGAGTGGGACAGGGTAGCTCGGAGACCCAGTACTTC.

V usage is TRBV5-4 and J usage is TRBJ1-1, with TRBD1 matching 8 bases. The CDR3 spans 15 residues. J gave up 9 bases and V 4 bases, and 14 bases lay outside the gene matches. From germline, CDR1 is SGHNT and CDR2 YYREEE (reference sequence). CDR3 nucleotides: TGTGCCAGCAGCCTCGCCCAGGGGGCATACTCCCAAGCTTTCTTT. It specifies CASSLAQGAYSQAFF.

The chain joins TRBV6-2 or TRBV6-3 to TRBJ2-7, with TRBD2 matching over 7 bases. Germline V gene sequence: CDR1 MNHEY, CDR2 SVGEGT. This CDR3 is built from 12 residues. Germline trimming cut 2 bases from V and 7 bases from J; bases unmatched to any gene: 2. In DNA, the CDR3 is TGTGCCAGCAGTTACCTACTAGCGGAGCAGTACTTC. Residues: CASSYLLAEQYF.

The rearrangement uses TRBV7-2 and TRBJ2-7, with TRBD2 matching over 8 bases. The germline CDR1 and CDR2 sequences are SGHTA and FQGNSA. The V and J ends lost 7 bases and 4 bases, in that order; junction bases with no gene match: 9. The CDR3 extends over 14 amino acids. In DNA form, the CDR3 reads TGTGCCAGCAACATTGGGAGCGGGAGTTACGAGCAGTACTTC. Translated, it gives CASNIGSGSYEQYF.

The chain links TRBV19 to TRBJ1-1; the D is unclear. Germline V lookup: CDR1 LNHDA, CDR2 SQIVND (reference sequence). The CDR3 has 13 amino acids. V was clipped by 7 bases and J by 3 bases, with 12 bases between them. For the CDR3, the DNA is TGTGCCAGTAACAAAATGAGGGACACTGAAGCTTTCTTT. Its translation is CASNKMRDTEAFF.

The chain has TRBV11-2 and TRBJ1-2; D is ambiguous. CDR3 length equals 14 residues. V lost 4 bases to trimming and J lost 0 bases, with 9 bases between them. In germline, CDR1 is SGHAT, CDR2 FQNNGV. Here the CDR3 reads CASSWSQSNYGYTF. In DNA, the CDR3 is TGTGCCAGCAGCTGGAGCCAGTCTAACTATGGCTACACCTTC.

This clone came up a few times. This chain joins TRBV6-6 and TRBJ2-2; D gene ambiguous. Looked up from germline, CDR1 is MNHNY and CDR2 is SVGAGI (reference sequence). The ends were cut back, 0 bases at V and 7 bases at J, with 6 bases in the middle. The CDR3 spans 13 residues. CDR3 sequence reads: CASSYSTSGELFF. The CDR3 DNA is TGTGCCAGCAGTTACTCTACCAGCGGGGAGCTGTTTTTT.

V and J are TRBV19 and TRBJ1-6; 8 bases fit TRBD1. This CDR3 is built from 16 residues. V shed 6 bases and J 4 bases; nucleotides not matched to a gene: 8. In germline, CDR1 is LNHDA, CDR2 SQIVND (reference sequence). The CDR3 protein is CASRDSGQGYNSPLHF. CDR3 nucleotide sequence: TGTGCCAGTAGAGATTCCGGACAGGGTTATAATTCACCCCTCCACTTT. Complete variable domain (other parts from reference TRBV19 and TRBJ1-6): DGGITQSPKYLFRKEGQNVTLSCEQNLNHDAMYWYRQDPGQGLRLIYYSQIVNDFQKGDIAEGYSVSREKKESFPLTVTSAQKNPTAFYLCASRDSGQGYNSPLHFGNGTRLTVT.

The V call is TRBV4-3, the J call TRBJ2-5; the match to TRBD2 covers 15 bases. Trimming took 3 bases from V and 0 from J; bases not matched to a gene: 2. Germline loops: CDR1 LGHNA, CDR2 YSLEER. CDR3 length: 17 residues. Here the CDR3 reads CASSQGLAGGNQETQYF. The CDR3 DNA is TGCGCCAGCAGCCAGGGACTAGCGGGAGGCAACCAAGAGACCCAGTACTTC.

V gene TRBV29-1 combines with J gene TRBJ2-1, with D hard to call. This CDR3 has 11 amino acids. Germline CDR1 is SQVTM and CDR2 is ANQGSEA. Trimming removed 7 bases from V and 4 bases from J, with 8 bases in between. As DNA, the CDR3 is TGCAGCGGCTCACATTACAATGAGCAGTTCTTC. Translated, it gives CSGSHYNEQFF.

J is TRBJ2-6 and V is TRBV24-1, with 11 nucleotides matching TRBD2. Germline V gives CDR1 KGHDR, CDR2 SFDVKD. The CDR3 is 17 residues long. Trimming cost V 9 bases and J 0 bases; bases outside gene matches: 6. The CDR3 spells CATGTSGPSSGANVLTF. As DNA, the CDR3 is TGTGCCACCGGGACTAGCGGACCTAGCTCTGGGGCCAACGTCCTGACTTTC.